A single sample gave rise to the 32 T cell receptor beta chains below, sequenced in a study of T cell repertoires in cytomegalovirus infection (dated by TCRdb to the late 2010s). These reads were obtained on an Illumina HiSeq 1500. The raw public reads went through TCRdb reprocessing: fastp at Q25, MiXCR clone calling, in-frame beta chains kept. Rows merge per CDR3 protein into single entries with the most common DNA and genes. The sample table lists about 890,000 distinct CDR3 sequences, approximately 31% of them with a count of one. About 14% of the sample is in the top ten clones. In light of the paper, this sample's treatment or condition label describes: in vitro stimulation with specific CMV peptide epitopes to enrich CMV-specific T cells. Their specific antigens are unknown. The material was cultured CD8+ T cells from PBMCs, obtained from culture after CMV antigen stimulation. The receptors here all came from a human donor in good health (CMV status not recorded). Some clones in this sample may be carry-over from other donors' samples.

The chain recombines TRBV19 with TRBJ1-1, with no clear D. This CDR3 is 13 amino acids long. V lost 1 base and J lost 5, with 8 bases in between. In germline, CDR1 is LNHDA, CDR2 SQIVND (reference sequence). CDR3 region: CASSIGKRTEAFF. The CDR3 DNA follows: TGTGCCAGTAGTATAGGAAAGCGGACTGAAGCTTTCTTT.

This clonotype has more than one count but fewer than ten. The rearrangement uses TRBV27 and TRBJ2-7, with D perhaps TRBD1 (5 bases). The germline V gene has CDR1 MNHEY and CDR2 SMNVEV (reference sequence). The CDR3 spans 14 residues. The V gene lost 4 bases and the J gene lost 1 base, with 11 bases spanning the gap. The CDR3 DNA reads as TGTGCCAGCAGTTCTACTCAGGGTTCCTACGAGCAGTACTTC. It translates to CASSSTQGSYEQYF.

The gene calls are TRBV2 and TRBJ2-7; tentatively, D is TRBD2 (6 bases). The CDR3 spans 15 residues. The ends were cut back, 3 bases at V and 0 bases at J, with 12 bases in the middle. CDR1 is SNHLY, CDR2 FYNNEI, per germline. Written as DNA, the CDR3 is TGTGCCAGCAGTGACCCCGGGGGAAGCTCCTACGAGCAGTACGTC. Its protein product is CASSDPGGSSYEQYV.

V gene TRBV27 combines with J gene TRBJ1-1; 7 nucleotides agree with TRBD1. This CDR3 has 19 residues. The germline CDR1 and CDR2 sequences are MNHEY and SMNVEV (reference sequence). The ends lost 3 bases at V and 0 bases at J; junction bases unmatched: 16. The DNA of the CDR3 is TGTGCCAGCAGTTTTTATATACAGGGGATAGTGGGCATGAACACTGAAGCTTTCTTT. Encoded protein: CASSFYIQGIVGMNTEAFF.

This clonotype was counted only a few times. The chain recombines TRBV6-6 with TRBJ2-3, with 10 bases matching TRBD2. The germline gives CDR1 MNHNY, CDR2 SVGAGI (reference sequence). The V segment lost 6 bases and the J segment 2 bases; nucleotides outside the gene matches: 8. CDR3 length: 16 residues. This CDR3 is CASSQTSGAPTDTQYF. CDR3 in DNA: TGTGCCAGCAGCCAAACTAGCGGGGCACCCACAGATACGCAGTATTTT.

This clonotype was observed a single time. The chain links TRBV28 to TRBJ1-2; 8 bases map to TRBD1. The CDR3 loop spans 15 amino acids. CDR1 and CDR2 (germline): MDHEN, SYDVKM. Losses at the gene ends were 4 bases for V and 3 bases for J; bases not matched to a gene: 7. The CDR3 loop reads CASSSFPGGDYGYTF. The CDR3 region has the DNA TGTGCCAGCAGTTCCTTCCCAGGGGGCGACTATGGCTACACCTTC.

This chain joins TRBV2 and TRBJ2-1; 7 bases fit TRBD1. This CDR3 is 14 amino acids long. The germline V gene encodes CDR1 SNHLY and CDR2 FYNNEI. The V segment lost 1 base and the J segment 4 bases; nucleotides outside the gene matches: 1. CDR3 residues: CASSEVQGYNEQFF. For the CDR3, the DNA is TGTGCCAGCAGTGAAGTACAGGGGTACAATGAGCAGTTCTTC.

J is TRBJ2-3 and V is TRBV7-6; TRBD2 matches 9 bases. The germline gives CDR1 SGHVS, CDR2 FNYEAQ. The junction had 8 bases not matched to a gene; V was cut back by 2 bases and J by 5 bases. The CDR3 is 16 residues long. The CDR3 loop reads CASSLRRGGQGDTQYF. The CDR3 DNA sequence: TGTGCCAGCAGCTTACGGCGGGGGGGCCAGGGAGATACGCAGTATTTT.

The gene calls are TRBV6-5 and TRBJ2-2; 10 bases are a match to TRBD1. Germline assignment: CDR1 MNHEY and CDR2 SVGAGI. V lost 6 bases to trimming and J lost 3 bases; unmatched junction nucleotides: 4. This CDR3 has 15 amino acids. CDR3 DNA sequence: TGTGCCAGCAGATCGGGACAGGGGTACACCGGGGAGCTGTTTTTT. This sequence encodes CASRSGQGYTGELFF.

This clonotype has more than one count but fewer than ten. V gene TRBV6-1 combines with J gene TRBJ2-3; the D gene could be TRBD1 or TRBD2 (5 bases each). The CDR3 runs 14 residues. Germline V CDR1 and CDR2: MNHNS, SASEGT. Between the trimmed V and J ends, which lost 7 bases and 4 bases, there was a span of 15 bases. The CDR3 DNA follows: TGTGCCAGCACAACCGGGACGGAGCCAGATACGCAGTATTTT. It is translated as CASTTGTEPDTQYF.

In this sample, this clonotype turned up a few times. The chain joins TRBV6-6 to TRBJ1-1; the match to TRBD1 covers 8 bases. V was clipped by 1 base and J by 6 bases; unmatched bases: 4. This CDR3 spans 14 amino acids. The germline gives CDR1 MNHNY, CDR2 SVGAGI (reference sequence). Here the CDR3 reads CASSYFGQGPEAFF. The CDR3 coding sequence is TGTGCCAGCAGTTACTTCGGACAGGGTCCTGAAGCTTTCTTT.

This clonotype was observed a handful of times. J is TRBJ2-3 and V is TRBV20-1; a possible D gene is TRBD2 (7 bases). Germline CDR1 and CDR2: DFQATT and SNEGSKA (reference sequence). The CDR3 runs 14 residues. CDR3: CSSIWGGHGDTQYF. For the CDR3, the DNA is TGCAGCTCTATTTGGGGGGGCCATGGAGATACGCAGTATTTT.

This chain uses TRBV6-2 or TRBV6-3 with TRBJ2-5; weak D call: TRBD1 (6 bases). This CDR3 is 17 amino acids long. Germline assignment: CDR1 MNHEY and CDR2 SVGEGT. The V and J ends lost 5 bases and 1 base respectively, with 20 bases between them. Here the CDR3 reads CASSRYPPDRIQETQYF. The DNA for the CDR3 is TGTGCCAGCAGTAGATATCCCCCCGACAGGATCCAAGAGACCCAGTACTTC.

V is TRBV6-5 and J is TRBJ2-7, with 8 bases that match TRBD2. CDR1 is MNHEY, CDR2 SVGAGI, per germline. V lost 4 bases and J lost 5; bases outside the gene matches: 7. This CDR3 comprises 14 residues. DNA for the CDR3: TGTGCCAGCAGTTTACCAGGACTAGCACACGAGCAGTACTTC. Protein sequence: CASSLPGLAHEQYF.

This clonotype has only a few counts. The chain combines TRBV12-5 with TRBJ1-2, with 8 bases aligning to TRBD1. CDR3 size: 13 residues. Per germline, CDR1 LGHNT and CDR2 FRNRAP. V was pared by 6 bases and J by 8 bases, with 8 bases of the junction left unmatched. The CDR3 loop reads CASGPDRGGGYTF. The DNA for the CDR3 is TGTGCTAGTGGACCTGACAGGGGAGGGGGCTACACCTTC.

This clonotype was recorded at least ten times. This chain links TRBV7-2 with TRBJ1-3, with D maybe TRBD1 (5 bases). V was pared by 1 base and J by 3 bases, with 7 bases between. This CDR3 is built from 14 residues. The germline V gene encodes CDR1 SGHTA and CDR2 FQGNSA. The CDR3 here is CASSLGTNGNTIYF. The CDR3 coding sequence is TGTGCCAGCAGCTTAGGGACAAATGGAAACACCATATATTTT. The variable domain in full, with the rest retrieved from reference TRBV7-2 and TRBJ1-3, is GAGVSQSPSNKVTEKGKDVELRCDPISGHTALYWYRQSLGQGLEFLIYFQGNSAPDKSGLPSDRFSAERTGGSVSTLTIQRTQQEDSAVYLCASSLGTNGNTIYFGEGSWLTVV.

In its sample, this clonotype was seen a few times. J is TRBJ1-1 and V is TRBV6-6; the match to TRBD1 covers 9 bases. V gave up 6 bases and J gave up 3 bases; unmatched junction bases: 5. CDR3 length: 14 amino acids. Germline V CDR1 and CDR2: MNHNY, SVGAGI (reference sequence). The chain's CDR3 is CASRQGQGYTEAFF. The CDR3 coding sequence is TGTGCCAGCAGACAAGGACAGGGGTACACTGAAGCTTTCTTT.

This clonotype occurred a few times. This rearrangement joins TRBV7-8 to TRBJ2-3; 10 bases line up with TRBD2. This CDR3 has 15 residues. V lost 1 base to trimming and J lost 5 bases; unmatched junction nucleotides: 3. Looked up from germline, CDR1 is SGHVS and CDR2 is FQNEAQ. The CDR3 DNA reads as TGTGCCAGCAGCTTAGGGACTAGCGGTAAAGATACGCAGTATTTT. Its protein product is CASSLGTSGKDTQYF.

The rearrangement joins TRBV29-1 to TRBJ2-3; 11 nucleotides line up with TRBD2. This CDR3 comprises 14 residues. Trimming at V came to 4 bases and at J to 6 bases, leaving 6 bases not matched to a gene. CDR1 is SQVTM, CDR2 ANQGSEA, per germline. The CDR3 protein is CSVVLAGEADTQYF. The CDR3 DNA sequence: TGCAGCGTTGTACTAGCGGGGGAGGCGGATACGCAGTATTTT.

V gene TRBV6-5 combines with J gene TRBJ2-7; D is ambiguous. CDR1 MNHEY and CDR2 SVGAGI come from the germline V gene. The CDR3 is 14 residues long. V lost 3 bases and J 4 bases, leaving 13 bases between the germline ends. The CDR3 region has the DNA TGTGCCAGCAGTTATACAACCGCGGCGTACGAGCAGTACTTC. Encoded protein: CASSYTTAAYEQYF.

The chain uses TRBV11-3 and TRBJ2-3, with a possible D match to TRBD1 (6 bases). Trimming removed 4 bases at V and 5 bases at J, with 10 bases between. Germline CDR1 reads SGHNT; CDR2 reads YENEEA. The CDR3 covers 13 residues. CDR3 region: CASSSYREDTQYF. CDR3 sequence (DNA): TGTGCCAGCAGCTCATACAGGGAAGATACGCAGTATTTT.

This clonotype was counted between two and nine times. The rearrangement uses TRBV12-3 or TRBV12-4 and TRBJ1-5; 8 nucleotides agree with TRBD1. There are 17 residues in the CDR3. Trimming took 3 bases from V and 6 from J; bases not matched to a gene: 13. The CDR3 region has the DNA TGTGCCAGCAGTTTTGGGACAGGATTTAGCCGGAGTCAGCCCCAGCATTTT. Translation gives CASSFGTGFSRSQPQHF.

This clonotype was counted a few times. This chain uses TRBV2 with TRBJ1-1, with 8 bases identical to TRBD1. The length of the CDR3 is 12 residues. The ends lost 6 bases at V and 12 bases at J; junction bases unmatched: 9. CDR1 SNHLY and CDR2 FYNNEI come from the germline V gene. CDR3 nucleotide sequence: TGTGCCAGCAGCCCAGGGGGCAGTTCCACTTTCTTT. It encodes CASSPGGSSTFF.

The V gene is TRBV6-5, the J gene TRBJ2-1; D is unresolved. This CDR3 is built from 12 residues. The V end was cut by 2 bases, the J end by 10 bases, with 9 bases between. Per germline, CDR1 MNHEY and CDR2 SVGAGI. The CDR3 protein is CASSYQAGEQFF. Here the CDR3 DNA reads TGTGCCAGCAGTTACCAGGCTGGAGAGCAGTTCTTC.

In this sample, this clonotype turned up a few times. At one of its ends the junction is not consistent with the germline gene, which may arise from a read error. The chain employs TRBV7-7 and TRBJ2-5; D may match TRBD1 or TRBD2 (6 bases each). Germline lookup yields CDR1 SSHAT and CDR2 FNYEAQ (reference sequence). The CDR3 contains 15 residues. CDR3 sequence: CASSEGGPHQETQYF. The CDR3 nucleotides read TGTGCTAGCAGCGAGGGGGGACCCCACCAAGAGACCCAGTACTTC.

This clonotype has a count of ten or more. The J gene is TRBJ1-2, the V gene TRBV30, with no clear D. The germline V and J ends were trimmed by 2 bases and 8 bases, with 24 bases remaining between them. Germline V gene data show CDR1 as GTSNPN and CDR2 as SVGIG (reference sequence). The CDR3 runs to 16 residues. The CDR3 nucleotides are TGTGCCTGGAGTTTTTCTTGTCCGGACTGCTGCAGGGGCTACACCTTC. Protein: CAWSFSCPDCCRGYTF.

This clonotype was observed a handful of times. V gene TRBV12-3 or TRBV12-4 combines with J gene TRBJ1-2; D ambiguous. V shed 5 bases and J shed 3 bases, with 13 bases lying between them. The CDR3 contains 14 residues. CDR3 nucleotides: TGTGCCAGCAGTCTCGGGATCGGAGACTATGGCTACACCTTC. Its protein product is CASSLGIGDYGYTF.

V and J are TRBV5-1 and TRBJ1-2; 8 nucleotides align to TRBD1. This CDR3 region has 15 residues. Trimming cost V 0 bases and J 6 bases; bases outside gene matches: 7. The germline gives CDR1 SGHRS, CDR2 YFSETQ. Written as DNA, the CDR3 is TGCGCCAGCAGCTTGGTGACAGGGGTTCTCGATGGCTACACCTTC. Translated: CASSLVTGVLDGYTF. Combining the CDR3 with reference TRBV5-1 and TRBJ1-2 gives the whole variable domain KAGVTQTPRYLIKTRGQQVTLSCSPISGHRSVSWYQQTPGQGLQFLFEYFSETQRNKGNFPGRFSGRQFSNSRSEMNVSTLELGDSALYLCASSLVTGVLDGYTFGSGTRLTVV.

Many counts were recorded for this clonotype. The rearrangement links TRBV7-3 to TRBJ1-1; D remains ambiguous. The CDR3 spans 13 residues. The V end lost 3 bases, the J end lost 5 bases, and 10 bases lay between the germline ends. Germline V gene sequence: CDR1 SGHTA, CDR2 FQGTGA. The CDR3 loop is CASSFTWRTEAFF. CDR3 bases: TGTGCCAGCAGCTTTACCTGGAGGACTGAAGCTTTCTTT.

This clonotype turned up a few times. The J gene is TRBJ1-2, the V gene TRBV6-1; D gene uncertain. Germline lookup yields CDR1 MNHNS and CDR2 SASEGT. CDR3 size: 16 residues. V lost 2 bases and J 4 bases, leaving 17 bases between the germline ends. CDR3 residues: CASSEREVAPGYGYTF. The CDR3 DNA follows: TGTGCCAGCAGTGAACGAGAAGTGGCCCCCGGCTATGGCTACACCTTC.

The V call is TRBV12-3 or TRBV12-4, the J call TRBJ1-5; a possible D gene is TRBD1 (6 bases). The length of the CDR3 is 15 residues. The V end was cut by 6 bases, the J end by 1 base, with 13 bases between. CDR3 sequence (DNA): TGTGCCAGCAGGTCGGGAGGGGGAAGCAATCAGCCCCAGCATTTT. It yields the protein CASRSGGGSNQPQHF.

Of note for this clonotype: One end of the junction varies from germline; a read error may be responsible. The chain carries TRBV12-3 or TRBV12-4 and TRBJ1-2; D gene ambiguous. This CDR3 comprises 19 residues. The CDR3: CASTIFPTLSTNHNYDYTF. In DNA, the CDR3 is TGTGCCAGCACCATTTTCCCCACCCTCTCTACTAATCATAACTATGACTACACCTTC.